A selection of T cell receptor beta chains follows, all from one sample in a study of OX40 agonist ivuxolimab in advanced cancers. Data came from immunoSEQ multiplex PCR; TCRdb stores just in-frame clones and leaves some out. The sample yields roughly 90,000 clones, just over 90% seen once. The specimen comprised CD4+ or CD8+ T cells sorted from blood, sampled in a trial of the OX40 agonist ivuxolimab. The receptors originated from an adult with an advanced solid tumor such as melanoma, head and neck, liver or kidney cancer. Each CDR3 is given without its conserved first and last residue. Clone size is shown for a subset of rows, as once, few, many or a class of expanded clone.

v_call | clone_size | cdr3_aa
TRBV6-4 | . | ASSPGGFYNEQF
TRBV6-6 | . | ASSGAALEKLF
TRBV2 | . | ASSADTNTEAF
TRBV5-4 | . | ASSLQGMNTEAF
TRBV5-1 | . | ASSSSWGGAQETQY
TRBV29-1 | . | SVERSGGFPDTQY
TRBV5-1 | . | ASSINSDTQY
TRBV30 | . | AWSDSRDQPQH
TRBV19 | . | ASRPGQGTLEASQAF
TRBV5-1 | . | ASSLAEGSYNEQF
TRBV4-2 | . | ASSPEEGSNEKLF
TRBV29-1 | . | SGWTGWTGTSTDTQY
TRBV5-4 | once | ASSSQGVYEQY
TRBV19 | once | ASWDRGDSPLH
TRBV28 | . | ATEEGLAGDYNYNEQF
TRBV5-4 | . | ASSSADRGGTEAF
TRBV6-6 | . | ASSNRDWNTEAF
TRBV6-5 | . | ASSYGGQETQY
TRBV7-2 | . | ASSLWASGSLTYEQY
TRBV6-6 | . | ASSPSTGNQPQH
TRBV7-6 | . | ASSLGLAGAYNEQF
TRBV10-1 | few | ASSEGGSAQPQH
TRBV6-6 | . | ASTRSGDTQY
TRBV30 | . | AWSSPGKHGYT
TRBV7-6 | . | ASSPPGLGNEQF
TRBV19 | . | ASSSGRSSNQPQH
TRBV18 | . | ASSQMSLGDEKLF
TRBV18 | . | ASSTGTLQETQY
TRBV6-5 | . | ASSYLGPPRGYT
TRBV13 | . | ASIRRRGIQFAGELF
TRBV28 | once | ASSSDRGYQETQY
TRBV7-9 | few | ASSLNAGGWETQY
TRBV6-5 | . | ASSWGMGEKLF
TRBV5-1 | . | ASSLETGTNEQF
TRBV28 | . | ASSLRTGSSYNSPLH
TRBV5-1 | . | ASSLEDGRSSQF
TRBV18 | . | ASSPGRETYEQY
TRBV29-1 | . | SVRQGQETQY
TRBV28 | . | ASSLFTGGSTEAF
TRBV5-6 | . | ASSRVDRTNTGELF
TRBV18 | . | ASSPQQGASSYNEQF
TRBV6-5 | . | ASSRPGTGTGGYT
TRBV10-3 | . | AIRDYGQNSPLH
TRBV14 | . | ASSQLAGGLQY
TRBV5-1 | . | ASSSIAQGGYNEQF
TRBV27 | . | ASSLGARSSGYT
TRBV5-1 | . | ASSLNGPNQGTDTQY
TRBV9 | . | ASSSGQGGYNQPQH
TRBV7-9 | few | ASKSGTYNEQF
TRBV9 | . | ASSVGSGREEKLF
TRBV19 | . | ASAKGGQGHTGELF
TRBV5-1 | once | ASSLDRMGEKLF
TRBV5-1 | . | ASSLPEGGLTGELF